These T cell receptor beta chains were read from a single sample in a study of cytomegalovirus exposure and HLA in healthy donors. Measured with immunoSEQ multiplex PCR; TCRdb has only the in-frame clones, and not every one. Found here are around 150,000 clones, around four fifths of them singletons; the top ten hold more than 1.5%. Sample: PBMCs. These receptors originate from a man aged 18 to 29 in good health and CMV-seronegative. The conserved cysteine and the conserved F or W are not part of the CDR3 here. Each record gives: V gene, J gene, CDR3 protein.

>TRBV7-9|TRBJ1-1
ASSFSGDTEAF
>TRBV18|TRBJ2-7
ASSPDSAGGHEQY
>TRBV18|TRBJ1-1
ASSPGQGSEAF
>TRBV18|TRBJ2-2
ASSPPGGNTGELF
>TRBV5-6|TRBJ2-5
ASSRAGVETQY
>TRBV28|TRBJ1-1
ASTPGGDRYRNTEAF
>TRBV4-1|TRBJ2-7
ASSQDSVPSYEQY
>TRBV4-3|TRBJ2-1
ASSQDNGAAEQF
>TRBV9|TRBJ2-3
ASSPTSSSTDTQY
>TRBV15|TRBJ1-4
ATSARQGANEKLF
>TRBV19|TRBJ2-7
ASSPGGTDEQY
>TRBV6-5|TRBJ2-3
ASSYGLMSTQY
>TRBV12-1|TRBJ2-2
ASSSLEAGELF
>TRBV19|TRBJ1-6
ASSETGAKGVPLH
>TRBV9|TRBJ1-2
ASSAGQGIYGYT